This T cell receptor beta chain was sequenced for a study of T cells in localized non-small cell lung cancer. Study outcomes and limitations: Researchers found a median roughly 56 of the top 100 tumor clones in adjacent lung.

Remarks on this clone: The antigen remains unidentified.

The length of the CDR3 is 18 residues. V lost 0 bases and J lost 5; bases outside the gene matches: 12. CDR1 and CDR2 (germline): SGHAT, FQNNGV. Here immunoSEQ multiplex PCR was the method, and the copy in TCRdb shows in-frame clones only, minus some. The profile shows 86,000 or so clones, just under 85% of them singletons. The rearrangement joins TRBV11-2 to TRBJ1-4, with 7 bases matching TRBD1. The receptor comes from a man between 35 and 75 years old with stage I lung adenocarcinoma. The source was peripheral blood, collected before any cancer treatment. The CDR3 coding sequence is TGTGCCAGCAGCTTAGATCTCGGCGGGGACAGAACAAATGAAAAACTGTTTTTT. Translating it yields CASSLDLGGDRTNEKLFF. The entire variable domain, with the rest obtained from reference TRBV11-2 and TRBJ1-4, is as follows: EAGVAQSPRYKIIEKRQSVAFWCNPISGHATLYWYQQILGQGPKLLIQFQNNGVVDDSQLPKDRFSAERLKGVDSTLKIQPAKLEDSAVYLCASSLDLGGDRTNEKLFFGSGTQLSVL.